This is a list of T cell receptor beta chains from one sample in a study of blood T cell repertoires in COVID-19. Sequencing was performed with immunoSEQ multiplex PCR; in TCRdb, only in-frame clones are kept and a portion is missing. The data hold roughly 230,000 clones, with just under 85% observed a single time. Sequencing was carried out using peripheral blood. The origin of the receptors is a woman aged 60 to 75 with active or convalescent COVID-19. The CDR3 runs from the conserved cysteine through the conserved F or W. The D gene is left open where the match is weak. Expanded clones are given a class, and other clones once, few, many or no size at all.

j_gene: TRBJ1-2
abundance: once
d_gene: .
len: 17
v_gene: TRBV7-8
CDR3aa: CASSFRGEGGFSYGYTF
CDR3nt: TGTGCCAGCAGCTTTCGGGGTGAAGGGGGTTTCTCCTATGGCTACACCTTC

j_gene: TRBJ2-5
abundance: .
d_gene: TRBD2
len: 15
v_gene: TRBV7-8
CDR3aa: CASSTESGTQETQYF
CDR3nt: TGTGCCAGCAGCACAGAAAGCGGGACCCAAGAGACCCAGTACTTC

j_gene: TRBJ2-2
abundance: .
d_gene: TRBD1
len: 14
v_gene: TRBV10-3
CDR3aa: CASKDRADTGELFF
CDR3nt: TGTGCCAGCAAGGACAGGGCGGACACCGGGGAGCTGTTTTTT

j_gene: TRBJ2-1
abundance: .
d_gene: TRBD2
len: 16
v_gene: TRBV5-1
CDR3aa: CASSPGEAGGPDEQFF
CDR3nt: TGCGCCAGCAGCCCTGGTGAGGCGGGGGGGCCGGATGAGCAGTTCTTC

j_gene: TRBJ2-1
abundance: .
d_gene: .
len: 14
v_gene: TRBV7-9
CDR3aa: CASSLESGYNEQFF
CDR3nt: TGTGCCAGCAGCTTAGAAAGCGGGTACAATGAGCAGTTCTTC

j_gene: TRBJ2-4
abundance: .
d_gene: .
len: 15
v_gene: TRBV28
CDR3aa: CASSLTGDNGNIQYF
CDR3nt: TGTGCCAGCAGTTTAACTGGGGACAACGGAAACATTCAGTACTTC

j_gene: TRBJ1-1
abundance: few
d_gene: TRBD1
len: 12
v_gene: TRBV11-2
CDR3aa: CASKYRGAEAFF
CDR3nt: TGTGCCAGCAAGTACAGGGGCGCTGAAGCTTTCTTT

j_gene: TRBJ2-2
abundance: .
d_gene: .
len: 11
v_gene: TRBV29-1
CDR3aa: CSVGATGELFF
CDR3nt: TGCAGCGTTGGAGCCACCGGGGAGCTGTTTTTT

j_gene: TRBJ2-1
abundance: .
d_gene: TRBD1
len: 13
v_gene: TRBV6-6
CDR3aa: CASSGQGMHEQFF
CDR3nt: TGTGCCAGCAGCGGACAGGGGATGCATGAGCAGTTCTTC

j_gene: TRBJ2-7
abundance: .
d_gene: TRBD1
len: 13
v_gene: TRBV2
CDR3aa: CASRGDSGGAQYF
CDR3nt: TGTGCCAGCAGGGGGGACAGTGGAGGAGCGCAGTACTTC

j_gene: TRBJ1-1
abundance: once
d_gene: .
len: 14
v_gene: TRBV6-5
CDR3aa: CASSLQGVNTEAFF
CDR3nt: TGTGCCAGCAGTTTACAGGGTGTGAACACTGAAGCTTTCTTT

j_gene: TRBJ2-7
abundance: once
d_gene: .
len: 14
v_gene: TRBV15
CDR3aa: CATSRSRGSAEQYF
CDR3nt: TGTGCCACCAGCAGAAGCCGCGGGTCGGCCGAGCAGTACTTC

j_gene: TRBJ1-5
abundance: .
d_gene: .
len: 14
v_gene: TRBV6-5
CDR3aa: CASRPGGSNQPQHF
CDR3nt: TGTGCCAGCAGGCCGGGGGGGAGCAATCAGCCCCAGCATTTT

j_gene: TRBJ1-2
abundance: many
d_gene: .
len: 14
v_gene: TRBV9
CDR3aa: CASSPDRSNYGYTF
CDR3nt: TGTGCCAGCAGCCCGGACAGATCTAACTATGGCTACACCTTC

j_gene: TRBJ2-5
abundance: .
d_gene: TRBD2
len: 16
v_gene: TRBV11-3
CDR3aa: CASTRRATSGKETQYF
CDR3nt: TGTGCCAGCACCCGACGGGCGACTAGCGGAAAAGAGACCCAGTACTTC

j_gene: TRBJ1-2
abundance: few
d_gene: .
len: 12
v_gene: TRBV30
CDR3aa: CAWSVFGGGYTF
CDR3nt: TGTGCCTGGAGTGTATTCGGGGGTGGCTACACCTTC

j_gene: TRBJ1-5
abundance: .
d_gene: .
len: 15
v_gene: TRBV19
CDR3aa: CASSIKGGGGQPQHF
CDR3nt: TGTGCCAGTAGTATTAAGGGGGGCGGGGGTCAGCCCCAGCATTTT

j_gene: TRBJ1-1
abundance: once
d_gene: .
len: 13
v_gene: TRBV6-6
CDR3aa: CASSYEGNTEAFF
CDR3nt: TGTGCCAGCAGTTACGAGGGGAACACTGAAGCTTTCTTT

j_gene: TRBJ2-5
abundance: .
d_gene: TRBD2
len: 14
v_gene: TRBV5-5
CDR3aa: CASNQLGTRETQYF
CDR3nt: TGTGCCAGCAACCAACTCGGGACTAGAGAGACCCAGTACTTC

j_gene: TRBJ1-4
abundance: once
d_gene: .
len: 15
v_gene: TRBV3-1/TRBV3-2
CDR3aa: CASSQDVTGGEKLFF
CDR3nt: TGTGCCAGCAGCCAAGACGTCACAGGTGGTGAAAAACTGTTTTTT

j_gene: TRBJ2-5
abundance: .
d_gene: TRBD1
len: 16
v_gene: TRBV28
CDR3aa: CASSLELQGAQETQYF
CDR3nt: TGTGCCAGCAGTTTAGAGTTGCAGGGGGCCCAAGAGACCCAGTACTTC

j_gene: TRBJ1-2
abundance: once
d_gene: TRBD1
len: 15
v_gene: TRBV13
CDR3aa: CASSPGTANPHGYTF
CDR3nt: TGTGCCAGCAGCCCAGGGACAGCTAATCCCCATGGCTACACCTTC

j_gene: TRBJ2-7
abundance: .
d_gene: .
len: 13
v_gene: TRBV24-1
CDR3aa: CATSDEGAYEQYF
CDR3nt: TGTGCCACCAGTGATGAAGGGGCGTACGAGCAGTACTTC

j_gene: TRBJ1-2
abundance: .
d_gene: .
len: 15
v_gene: TRBV5-6
CDR3aa: CASTLGSAVMDGYTF
CDR3nt: TGTGCCAGCACCCTGGGGAGCGCCGTGATGGATGGCTACACCTTC

j_gene: TRBJ1-6
abundance: .
d_gene: .
len: 12
v_gene: TRBV19
CDR3aa: CASSTSDSPLHF
CDR3nt: TGTGCCAGTAGTACCAGCGATTCACCCCTCCACTTT

j_gene: TRBJ2-7
abundance: .
d_gene: TRBD2
len: 15
v_gene: TRBV6-5
CDR3aa: CASSRLLGGAYEQYF
CDR3nt: TGTGCCAGCAGCCGACTCTTGGGGGGGGCCTACGAGCAGTACTTC

j_gene: TRBJ2-6
abundance: .
d_gene: .
len: 15
v_gene: TRBV30
CDR3aa: CACNLRGSGANVLTF
CDR3nt: TGTGCCTGTAACCTCAGGGGATCTGGGGCCAACGTCCTGACTTTC

j_gene: TRBJ2-7
abundance: .
d_gene: .
len: 15
v_gene: TRBV5-1
CDR3aa: CASSPLRASSYEQYF
CDR3nt: TGCGCCAGCAGTCCTCTGAGGGCAAGCTCCTACGAGCAGTACTTC

j_gene: TRBJ1-3
abundance: .
d_gene: TRBD1
len: 15
v_gene: TRBV29-1
CDR3aa: CSVWLQGNSGNTIYF
CDR3nt: TGCAGCGTTTGGCTACAGGGGAATTCCGGAAACACCATATATTTT

j_gene: TRBJ1-4
abundance: .
d_gene: .
len: 14
v_gene: TRBV5-1
CDR3aa: CASSPTVSNEKLFF
CDR3nt: TGCGCCAGCAGCCCGACAGTTTCTAATGAAAAACTGTTTTTT

j_gene: TRBJ2-7
abundance: .
d_gene: TRBD2
len: 15
v_gene: TRBV5-1
CDR3aa: CASSLEGTSGSEQYF
CDR3nt: TGCGCCAGCAGCTTGGAGGGGACTAGCGGGAGCGAGCAGTACTTC

j_gene: TRBJ1-1
abundance: .
d_gene: .
len: 11
v_gene: TRBV28
CDR3aa: CATEGNTEAFF
CDR3nt: TGTGCCACCGAGGGGAACACTGAAGCTTTCTTT

j_gene: TRBJ1-1
abundance: .
d_gene: TRBD1
len: 15
v_gene: TRBV28
CDR3aa: CASSTEGQGHTEAFF
CDR3nt: TGTGCCAGCAGCACCGAAGGACAGGGGCACACTGAAGCTTTCTTT

j_gene: TRBJ1-2
abundance: .
d_gene: TRBD1
len: 17
v_gene: TRBV5-4
CDR3aa: CASSLKHRGQGPLGYTF
CDR3nt: TGTGCCAGCAGCTTGAAACACCGGGGACAGGGACCGCTGGGCTACACCTTC

j_gene: TRBJ2-3
abundance: .
d_gene: TRBD1
len: 14
v_gene: TRBV10-3
CDR3aa: CAISSGGRWDTQYF
CDR3nt: TGTGCCATCAGTTCAGGGGGCCGGTGGGATACGCAGTATTTT

j_gene: TRBJ1-1
abundance: .
d_gene: TRBD1
len: 15
v_gene: TRBV3-1/TRBV3-2
CDR3aa: CASNAAGQGITEAFF
CDR3nt: TGTGCCAGCAACGCCGCGGGACAGGGTATAACTGAAGCTTTCTTT

j_gene: TRBJ2-5
abundance: .
d_gene: TRBD2
len: 18
v_gene: TRBV29-1
CDR3aa: CSVPSFPGLAGRGETQYF
CDR3nt: TGCAGCGTTCCATCCTTTCCGGGACTAGCGGGACGCGGAGAGACCCAGTACTTC

j_gene: TRBJ1-1
abundance: .
d_gene: .
len: 18
v_gene: TRBV7-9
CDR3aa: CASSLKGAGPLMNTEAFF
CDR3nt: TGTGCCAGCAGCCTCAAAGGGGCAGGGCCTCTGATGAACACTGAAGCTTTCTTT

j_gene: TRBJ2-1
abundance: .
d_gene: .
len: 13
v_gene: TRBV4-1
CDR3aa: CASSQEGRGNPFF
CDR3nt: TGCGCCAGCAGCCAAGAAGGACGGGGGAACCCGTTCTTC

j_gene: TRBJ1-2
abundance: .
d_gene: .
len: 14
v_gene: TRBV12-5
CDR3aa: CASGPYGDTTGYTF
CDR3nt: TGTGCTAGTGGTCCGTACGGGGACACCACTGGCTACACCTTC

j_gene: TRBJ1-2
abundance: .
d_gene: TRBD1
len: 14
v_gene: TRBV6-5
CDR3aa: CASSHKSQGGGYTF
CDR3nt: TGTGCCAGCAGTCACAAATCACAGGGGGGTGGCTACACCTTC

j_gene: TRBJ1-2
abundance: .
d_gene: .
len: 15
v_gene: TRBV2
CDR3aa: CASSEGEGANYGYTF
CDR3nt: TGTGCCAGCAGTGAAGGCGAGGGAGCTAACTATGGCTACACCTTC

j_gene: TRBJ2-2
abundance: once
d_gene: .
len: 17
v_gene: TRBV9
CDR3aa: CASSLGGSPEITGELFF
CDR3nt: TGTGCCAGCAGTCTAGGCGGCAGCCCAGAGATCACCGGGGAGCTGTTTTTT

j_gene: TRBJ1-3
abundance: .
d_gene: .
len: 14
v_gene: TRBV6-5
CDR3aa: CASSLTGLGNTIYF
CDR3nt: TGTGCCAGCAGCCTTACAGGGTTAGGAAACACCATATATTTT

j_gene: TRBJ2-5
abundance: once
d_gene: TRBD1
len: 14
v_gene: TRBV2
CDR3aa: CASSQDRDQETQYF
CDR3nt: TGTGCCAGCAGTCAGGACAGGGACCAAGAGACCCAGTACTTC

j_gene: TRBJ2-2
abundance: .
d_gene: .
len: 15
v_gene: TRBV2
CDR3aa: CASKSYRVGTGELFF
CDR3nt: TGTGCCAGCAAATCCTACAGGGTAGGGACCGGGGAGCTGTTTTTT

j_gene: TRBJ2-3
abundance: .
d_gene: .
len: 16
v_gene: TRBV11-3
CDR3aa: CASSLRIAASTDTQYF
CDR3nt: TGTGCCAGCAGCTTACGAATAGCGGCTAGCACAGATACGCAGTATTTT

j_gene: TRBJ1-6
abundance: .
d_gene: .
len: 14
v_gene: TRBV5-1
CDR3aa: CASSLGGEGSPLHF
CDR3nt: TGCGCCAGCAGCCTTGGGGGCGAGGGGTCACCCCTCCACTTT

j_gene: TRBJ1-4
abundance: once
d_gene: .
len: 16
v_gene: TRBV5-4
CDR3aa: CASSSRTGRSNEKLFF
CDR3nt: TGTGCCAGCAGCAGCCGGACGGGGAGGAGCAATGAAAAACTGTTTTTT

j_gene: TRBJ2-7
abundance: .
d_gene: .
len: 14
v_gene: TRBV11-3
CDR3aa: CASSLGRQTYEQYF
CDR3nt: TGTGCCAGCAGCTTAGGACGACAGACCTACGAGCAGTACTTC

j_gene: TRBJ2-3
abundance: .
d_gene: TRBD2
len: 19
v_gene: TRBV5-8
CDR3aa: CASSLVTSGGPSSTDTQYF
CDR3nt: TGTGCCAGCAGTCTCGTTACTAGCGGGGGCCCATCTAGCACAGATACGCAGTATTTT

j_gene: TRBJ2-7
abundance: .
d_gene: .
len: 13
v_gene: TRBV6-1
CDR3aa: CASSEGGKAEQYF
CDR3nt: TGTGCCAGCAGTGAAGGGGGCAAGGCCGAGCAGTACTTC

j_gene: TRBJ1-3
abundance: .
d_gene: TRBD1
len: 17
v_gene: TRBV4-2
CDR3aa: CASSRVTFRGRVNTIYF
CDR3nt: TGTGCCAGCAGCCGAGTTACCTTCAGGGGGCGGGTAAACACCATATATTTT

j_gene: TRBJ2-7
abundance: .
d_gene: .
len: 15
v_gene: TRBV12-5
CDR3aa: CASGDSDLRSYEQYF
CDR3nt: TGTGCTAGTGGTGACTCGGACTTACGCTCCTACGAGCAGTACTTC

j_gene: TRBJ1-1
abundance: .
d_gene: .
len: 13
v_gene: TRBV12-3/TRBV12-4
CDR3aa: CASSKHRNTEAFF
CDR3nt: TGTGCCAGCAGCAAACACAGGAACACTGAAGCTTTCTTT

j_gene: TRBJ1-3
abundance: .
d_gene: .
len: 18
v_gene: TRBV2
CDR3aa: CASSEQGWTPYSGNTIYF
CDR3nt: TGTGCCAGCAGTGAACAAGGTTGGACACCGTACTCTGGAAACACCATATATTTT

j_gene: TRBJ2-3
abundance: .
d_gene: TRBD1
len: 18
v_gene: TRBV19
CDR3aa: CASSIDGTASFGTDTQYF
CDR3nt: TGTGCCAGTAGTATAGATGGGACAGCTTCCTTTGGCACAGATACGCAGTATTTT